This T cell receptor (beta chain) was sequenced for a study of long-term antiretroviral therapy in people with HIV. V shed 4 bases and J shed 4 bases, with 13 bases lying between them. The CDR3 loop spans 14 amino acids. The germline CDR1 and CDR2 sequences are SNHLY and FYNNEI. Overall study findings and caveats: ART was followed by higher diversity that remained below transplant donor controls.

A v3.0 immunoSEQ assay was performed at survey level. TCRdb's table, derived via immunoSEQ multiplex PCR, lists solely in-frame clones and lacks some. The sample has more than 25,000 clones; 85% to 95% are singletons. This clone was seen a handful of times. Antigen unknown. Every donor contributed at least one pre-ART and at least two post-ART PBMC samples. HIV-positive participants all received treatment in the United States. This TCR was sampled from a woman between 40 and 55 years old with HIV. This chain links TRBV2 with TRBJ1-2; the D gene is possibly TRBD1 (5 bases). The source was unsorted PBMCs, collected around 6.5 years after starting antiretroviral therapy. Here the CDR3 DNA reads TGTGCCAGCAGTGCAGCGGCAACAGGCTATGGCTACACCTTC. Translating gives CASSAAATGYGYTF.